Described below is a single TCR beta chain sequence and its context. Its antigen is not identified. As part of library construction, unique molecular identifiers were attached to individual cDNA molecules. TCRdb redid the calling of the 5' RACE reads with MiXCR, one entry per CDR3 protein. The table has about 70,000 distinct CDR3 sequences, around 11% seen once. Germline V gives CDR1 SGHTA, CDR2 FQGTGA. CDR3 length equals 14 residues. Between the trimmed V and J ends, which lost 5 bases and 5 bases, there was a span of 15 bases. This sample stems from a study of early T cells in non-severe SARS-CoV-2 infection. Points from the study as a whole: A preference for anti-spike CD8 responses marked VDJdb matching, which missed private and CD4 specificities.

The sequence came from an adult who was a healthcare worker with PCR-confirmed SARS-CoV-2 infection or an uninfected control (not recorded which). Sequencing was performed on whole blood. The rearrangement links TRBV7-3 to TRBJ2-5; D is perhaps TRBD2 (6 bases). The CDR3 reads CASSPAGIRETQYF. The CDR3 DNA reads as TGTGCCAGCAGCCCAGCGGGTATAAGGGAGACCCAGTACTTC.